The clone carrying this T cell receptor (beta chain) was counted a few times. Antigen: not known. Trimming removed 8 bases from V and 2 bases from J, with 19 bases in between. Germline CDR1 MNHNY, CDR2 SVGAGI (reference sequence). CDR3 length equals 15 residues. This specimen belongs to a study of T-cell memory formation after mild COVID-19. General study results and limits: Day 15 to 85 contracting clones showed balanced CD4/CD8; later expanders leaned CD4+. Whether day 37 second-wave clones are SARS-CoV-2-specific was not confirmed. Those CD4+ clones that contracted were mainly in CM and EM (CD8+ ones in EMRA).

TCRdb re-analysed the 5' RACE reads in MiXCR, keeping a single row per CDR3 protein. The repertoire consists of more than 250,000 distinct CDR3 sequences, with around 15% occurring once and the leading ten covering approximately 23%. The rearrangement uses TRBV6-6 and TRBJ2-7, with a weak D call TRBD2 (6 bases). Sequencing was done on a sample of PBMCs or a T cell subset sorted from them (not recorded which). This clonotype originated in a man younger than 30 who had mild COVID-19 (a few samples of this study predate the infection). Cell type and time point are not known. DNA of the CDR3: TGTGCCAGCCTGAGTGGCGGGGCGCATCCCTACGAGCAGTACGTC. Protein: CASLSGGAHPYEQYV.